These T cell receptor beta chains were read from a single sample in a study of OX40 agonist ivuxolimab in advanced cancers. Sequencing used immunoSEQ multiplex PCR; TCRdb keeps in-frame clones, though not all of them. The table lists some 20,000 clones, roughly 80% of them singletons. The material sequenced was CD4+ or CD8+ T cells sorted from blood, taken in a trial of the OX40 agonist ivuxolimab. The receptor set was obtained from an adult with an advanced solid tumor such as melanoma, head and neck, liver or kidney cancer. Each CDR3 is given with its conserved first and last residue. The size entry is marked missing in some rows and otherwise reads once, few, many or a size class.

size	V	CDR3
-	TRBV7-6	CASSLRQGAGGYTF
-	TRBV5-6	CASSLDGQVSGNTIYF
-	TRBV9	CASSLRTGGSEKLFF
-	TRBV25-1	CASSLGGTQYF
-	TRBV2	CASNPSWSIDPNEKLFF
-	TRBV7-9	CASSKGGTEAFF
-	TRBV12-2	CASRSRDRWTYEQYF
-	TRBV9	CASSGNTIYF
-	TRBV6-1	CASSEGQTGRYYGYTF
-	TRBV21-1	CASSRGLAGTDTQYF
-	TRBV4-3	CASSQGAAAYGYTF
-	TRBV9	CASSGEGQGYYGYTF
few	TRBV7-9	CASSLASSESHQETQYF
-	TRBV11-2	CASSSRGDTNYGYTF
-	TRBV2	CASSVAEGVSYTF
few	TRBV11-2	CASSWSDHTEAFF
-	TRBV10-3	CAISETGNYEQYF
-	TRBV7-9	CASSWGQGNTEAFF
-	TRBV21-1	CASSKGNWGARLIEEDEQFF
-	TRBV6-5	CASKFAGISYEQYF
once	TRBV2	CASSPWGTEAFF
once	TRBV6-5	CASSLMMDLGETQYF
-	TRBV13	CASSSRGSSNQPQHF
once	TRBV21-1	CASSKHLGLAAGTDTQYF
once	TRBV27	CASSLRGGYNEQFF
-	TRBV6-5	CASSWSDRYSPLHF
-	TRBV11-1	CASSGRIVGYTYEQYF
-	TRBV7-9	CASSYPDRGASFTDGYTF
-	TRBV7-9	CASSLEGTGSTEAFF
-	TRBV16	CASSQFLGGGYGYTF
-	TRBV7-8	CASSPHEGKNTEAFF
-	TRBV7-8	CASSLRSNYGYTF
-	TRBV6-6	CASSYNGFAGDTQYF
-	TRBV9	CASSVGTYQETQYF
-	TRBV27	CATRGRESYEQYF
medium-sized	TRBV19	CASSVTGDQPQHF
-	TRBV9	CASSFRGSGANVLTF
-	TRBV5-6	CASSMGIPSGLLTGAFF
-	TRBV7-2	CASSLPGGNTEAFF
-	TRBV27	CASSLSVLGYEQYF
-	TRBV7-2	CASSLSWGPGNTIYF
-	TRBV2	CASMAEDLAKNIQYF
-	TRBV9	CASSVGGLTGPPRLRLAANYGYTF
-	TRBV5-6	CASSPRVGGRAYGYTF
-	TRBV5-4	CASNPGDGPYEQYF
-	TRBV27	CASSYTGQSYEQYF
-	TRBV27	CASSPAAGRYGYTF
-	TRBV27	CASSLQYGTSGGAYNEQFF
-	TRBV7-9	CASSPSYEQYF
-	TRBV7-2	CASGTINQPQHF
-	TRBV9	CASSPQGGIPTDF